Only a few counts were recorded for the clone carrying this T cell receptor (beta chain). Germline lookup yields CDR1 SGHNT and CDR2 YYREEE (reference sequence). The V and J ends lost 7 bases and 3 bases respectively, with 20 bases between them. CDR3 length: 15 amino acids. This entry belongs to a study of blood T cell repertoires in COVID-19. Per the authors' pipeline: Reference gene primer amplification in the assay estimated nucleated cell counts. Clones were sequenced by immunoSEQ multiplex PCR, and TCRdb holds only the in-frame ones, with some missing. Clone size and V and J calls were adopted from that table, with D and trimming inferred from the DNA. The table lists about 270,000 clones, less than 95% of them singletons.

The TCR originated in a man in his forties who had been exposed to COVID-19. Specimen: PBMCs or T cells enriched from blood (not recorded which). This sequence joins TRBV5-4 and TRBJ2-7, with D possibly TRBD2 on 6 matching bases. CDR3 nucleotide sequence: TGTGCCAGCTGGAACCGGGACTCATACTTCTACGAGCAGTACTTC. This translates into CASWNRDSYFYEQYF.